Shown below are 30 T cell receptor beta chains from a single sample sequenced in a study of regulatory and conventional T cells in RAG deficiency. Measured with immunoSEQ multiplex PCR; TCRdb has only the in-frame clones, and not every one. The sample yields some 31,000 clones, over 90% seen once. Conventional CD4+ T cells were sorted from blood as CD25-low CD127-high cells. This sample also appeared in a second study, on regulatory T cells. As that report states: Primers: 52 TRBV forward and 13 TRBJ reverse.

The sequenced sample was CD25- CD4+ T cells sorted from blood. These receptors were obtained from a human donor in good health.

This clone appeared once. The chain couples TRBV30 to TRBJ1-5, with a possible D match to TRBD1 (5 bases). In germline, CDR1 is GTSNPN, CDR2 SVGIG (reference sequence). CDR3 length: 13 residues. Trimming took 2 bases from V and 5 from J, leaving 10 bases between them. CDR3 DNA sequence: TGTGCCTGGAGTCAAAGGGGATATCAGCCCCAGCATTTT. This codes for CAWSQRGYQPQHF.

The J gene is TRBJ1-2, the V gene TRBV5-1; 11 bases match TRBD1. The CDR3 sequence is 15 residues long. Germline V gene data show CDR1 as SGHRS and CDR2 as YFSETQ. The trim removed 4 bases at V and 4 bases at J, leaving 6 bases unmatched. The CDR3 coding sequence is TGCGCCAGCAGCGCCGGGACAGGGGGACTCTATGGCTACACCTTC. Its translation: CASSAGTGGLYGYTF.

V gene TRBV11-3 combines with J gene TRBJ2-7, with a possible D match to TRBD2 (5 bases). Germline V CDR1 and CDR2: SGHNT, YENEEA. The CDR3 contains 14 residues. V gave up 6 bases and J gave up 0 bases, with 12 bases separating them. The CDR3 DNA follows: TGTGCCAGCAGTCCCCGAGGGAGCTCCTACGAGCAGTACTTC. Its protein product is CASSPRGSSYEQYF.

Worth noting for this clone: Other DNA sequences in this sample translate to the same CDR3. The J gene is TRBJ1-1, the V gene TRBV12-5; D unclear. The germline V gene encodes CDR1 LGHNT and CDR2 FRNRAP. CDR3 length equals 15 residues. Trimming removed 0 bases from V and 6 bases from J, with 14 bases in between. Here the CDR3 DNA reads TGTGCTAGTGGTTTGGTCCCCGCGGGCACCGCTGAAGCTTTCTTT. This translates into CASGLVPAGTAEAFF.

The J gene is TRBJ1-3, the V gene TRBV19, with 10 bases matching TRBD1. The V segment lost 11 bases and the J segment 4 bases; nucleotides outside the gene matches: 8. This CDR3 is 14 amino acids long. Germline-derived CDR1 and CDR2 are LNHDA and SQIVND (reference sequence). In DNA form, the CDR3 reads TGTGCCTCACGGGGACAGGGGAGAGGAAACACCATATATTTT. Translation gives CASRGQGRGNTIYF.

The genes are TRBV15 and TRBJ1-6; D is unclear. The CDR3 covers 17 residues. Germline V gene data show CDR1 as LNHNV and CDR2 as YYDKDF (reference sequence). V was shortened by 0 bases and J by 7 bases, with 16 bases between the two germline ends. This CDR3 is CATSRDKGPGVNSPLHF. In DNA, the CDR3 is TGTGCCACCAGCAGAGATAAAGGCCCCGGGGTAAATTCACCCCTCCACTTT.

In its sample, this clone was seen once. This chain uses TRBV5-6 with TRBJ1-2; D is unresolved. Germline V gene lookup returns CDR1 SGHDT and CDR2 YYEEEE. Between the trimmed V and J ends, which lost 0 bases and 6 bases, there was a span of 3 bases. The CDR3 extends over 11 amino acids. The CDR3, as DNA: TGTGCCAGCAGCTTGGCCGATGGCTACACCTTC. Translation gives CASSLADGYTF.

The chain couples TRBV9 to TRBJ2-1; TRBD2 aligns across 7 bases. CDR1 and CDR2 from the germline V gene are SGDLS and YYNGEE. With 3 bases clipped from V and 0 bases from J, the junction kept 6 bases outside the gene matches. The CDR3 is 16 residues long. CDR3 residues: CASSAGGRSSYNEQFF. DNA for the CDR3: TGTGCCAGCAGCGCGGGGGGACGGAGCTCCTACAATGAGCAGTTCTTC.

The genes are TRBV9 and TRBJ2-7, with D possibly matching TRBD2 (5 bases). The CDR3 length is 14 residues. Trimming removed 2 bases from V and 2 bases from J, with 11 bases in between. The germline V gene has CDR1 SGDLS and CDR2 YYNGEE. CDR3: CASSVGGETYEQYF. The CDR3 DNA reads TGTGCCAGCAGCGTCGGAGGAGAGACCTACGAGCAGTACTTC.

The V and J genes are TRBV10-3 and TRBJ2-7; TRBD2 is a possible D gene (5 bases). With 0 bases removed from V and 5 bases from J, the gap between germline ends came to 17 bases. The CDR3 is 16 residues long. Germline loops: CDR1 ENHRY, CDR2 SYGVKD. The CDR3 DNA reads TGTGCCATCAGTGAGTCAGCACGCGGGTGGATAAACGAGCAGTACTTC. Translation: CAISESARGWINEQYF.

In this sample, this clone turned up once. CDR3 sequence reads: CASSADQGQSPGNTIYF. The CDR3 DNA is TGTGCCAGCAGCGCCGACCAGGGACAGTCCCCTGGAAACACCATATATTTT. This chain joins TRBV9 and TRBJ1-3, with TRBD1 matching over 7 bases. Per germline, CDR1 SGDLS and CDR2 YYNGEE. V gave up 3 bases and J gave up 2 bases; unmatched junction bases: 11. The CDR3 is 17 amino acids.

The chain joins TRBV5-1 to TRBJ1-2; D is unclear. The germline V gene encodes CDR1 SGHRS and CDR2 YFSETQ. Trimming took 4 bases from V and 6 from J, leaving 16 bases between them. This CDR3 contains 14 residues. The CDR3 DNA is TGCGCCAGCAGCCCCTTCTCGATCGGGGATGGCTACACCTTC. Translated: CASSPFSIGDGYTF.

The rearrangement links TRBV5-1 to TRBJ1-5, with TRBD1 as a possible D gene (6 bases). The V gene's germline CDR1 is SGHRS and CDR2 YFSETQ. Trimming cost V 1 base and J 3 bases, with 8 bases left between them. The CDR3 runs 14 residues. Here the CDR3 reads CASSLTGINQPQHF. DNA for the CDR3: TGCGCCAGCAGCTTGACAGGGATCAATCAGCCCCAGCATTTT.

The rearrangement uses TRBV5-1 and TRBJ2-7; TRBD1 matches at 7 bases. V trimming: 0 bases; J trimming: 2 bases; junction bases outside the gene matches: 5. This CDR3 region has 15 residues. Germline loops: CDR1 SGHRS, CDR2 YFSETQ. CDR3 DNA sequence: TGCGCCAGCAGCTTGGCCGCAGGGGGTCCCTACGAGCAGTACTTC. This translates into CASSLAAGGPYEQYF.

The chain joins TRBV10-3 to TRBJ2-2; the match to TRBD2 covers 9 bases. The CDR3 spans 18 residues. The J segment lost 0 bases and the V segment lost 4 bases, leaving 9 bases of the junction unmatched. CDR1 is ENHRY and CDR2 is SYGVKD in the germline V gene. The CDR3 coding sequence is TGTGCCATCAGTGTAAGAAGCGGGGGGCCCACGAACACCGGGGAGCTGTTTTTT. This gives the protein CAISVRSGGPTNTGELFF.

V usage is TRBV5-1 and J usage is TRBJ2-7; D might be TRBD2 (6 bases). This CDR3 has 15 residues. Germline V gene data show CDR1 as SGHRS and CDR2 as YFSETQ. V gave up 0 bases and J gave up 2 bases, with 12 bases separating them. CDR3 DNA: TGCGCCAGCAGCTTGGTTCAGGGAGGAACCTACGAGCAGTACTTC. Its protein is CASSLVQGGTYEQYF.

This chain links TRBV6-1 with TRBJ1-6; no clear D. The V gene lost 3 bases and the J gene lost 9 bases, with 12 bases spanning the gap. CDR3 length: 14 residues. Germline assignment: CDR1 MNHNS and CDR2 SASEGT. The CDR3 DNA reads as TGTGCCAGCAGTGAGCTGCCAGGTTTTTCACCCCTCCACTTT. Encoded protein: CASSELPGFSPLHF.

The chain recombines TRBV5-1 with TRBJ2-2, with 8 positions matching TRBD2. This CDR3 region has 16 residues. Germline lookup yields CDR1 SGHRS and CDR2 YFSETQ. The trim removed 2 bases at V and 6 bases at J, leaving 9 bases unmatched. CDR3 nucleotide sequence: TGCGCCAGCAGCTTAGACCAGCGGGGGCAGGCCGGGGAGCTGTTTTTT. It specifies CASSLDQRGQAGELFF.

This clone occurred a few times. V usage is TRBV6-5 and J usage is TRBJ2-7; 7 nucleotides match TRBD1. Losses at the gene ends were 5 bases for V and 0 bases for J; bases not matched to a gene: 4. There are 14 residues in the CDR3. The V gene's germline CDR1 is MNHEY and CDR2 SVGAGI. The CDR3 DNA reads as TGTGCCAGCAGTAAACGGGACAGCTCCTACGAGCAGTACTTC. Amino acids: CASSKRDSSYEQYF.

This rearrangement joins TRBV5-4 to TRBJ1-1; 7 positions agree with TRBD1. Germline-derived CDR1 and CDR2 are SGHNT and YYREEE (reference sequence). V shed 4 bases and J 2 bases; nucleotides not matched to a gene: 5. The CDR3 runs to 14 residues. DNA for the CDR3: TGTGCCAGCAGCCCTGGGACAGTTAACACTGAAGCTTTCTTT. Residues: CASSPGTVNTEAFF.

The chain is built from TRBV19 and TRBJ1-1; 12 nucleotides agree with TRBD1. CDR3 length: 17 amino acids. The trim removed 5 bases at V and 1 base at J, leaving 8 bases unmatched. Germline CDR1 and CDR2: LNHDA and SQIVND (reference sequence). The CDR3 protein is CASSRGQGAPPNTEAFF. As DNA, the CDR3 is TGTGCCAGTAGTCGGGGACAGGGGGCCCCTCCGAACACTGAAGCTTTCTTT.

The chain is built from TRBV5-1 and TRBJ2-3; TRBD1 agrees at 8 bases. J was trimmed by 2 bases and V by 4 bases; bases with no gene match: 9. This CDR3 contains 16 residues. Germline V lookup: CDR1 SGHRS, CDR2 YFSETQ. The DNA for the CDR3 is TGCGCCAGCAGCCCCCAGACGACAGGGGACACAGATACGCAGTATTTT. Residues: CASSPQTTGDTDTQYF.

This clone came up once. The chain couples TRBV30 to TRBJ1-5, with D perhaps matching TRBD1 (6 bases). The CDR3 totals 16 residues. V was shortened by 0 bases and J by 2 bases, with 14 bases between the two germline ends. CDR1 is GTSNPN, CDR2 SVGIG, per germline (reference sequence). CDR3: CAWSVQTDRRNQPQHF. The CDR3 DNA reads TGTGCCTGGAGTGTACAAACGGACAGACGCAATCAGCCCCAGCATTTT.

This rearrangement joins TRBV11-2 to TRBJ2-5; no definite D call. This CDR3 spans 11 amino acids. V lost 6 bases to trimming and J lost 3 bases, with 5 bases between them. Germline V CDR1 and CDR2: SGHAT, FQNNGV. CDR3 loop: CASRAEETQYF. CDR3 sequence (DNA): TGTGCCAGCAGGGCCGAAGAGACCCAGTACTTC. Filled out from reference TRBV11-2 and TRBJ2-5, the complete variable domain reads EAGVAQSPRYKIIEKRQSVAFWCNPISGHATLYWYQQILGQGPKLLIQFQNNGVVDDSQLPKDRFSAERLKGVDSTLKIQPAKLEDSAVYLCASRAEETQYFGPGTRLLVL.

This chain links TRBV29-1 with TRBJ1-1, with D possibly matching TRBD1 (5 bases). Germline assignment: CDR1 SQVTM and CDR2 ANQGSEA. CDR3 length: 12 residues. The germline V and J ends were trimmed by 3 bases and 3 bases, with 8 bases remaining between them. CDR3 sequence reads: CSVEGGDTEAFF. CDR3 DNA: TGCAGCGTTGAGGGGGGGGACACTGAAGCTTTCTTT. Combining the CDR3 with reference TRBV29-1 and TRBJ1-1 gives the whole variable domain SAVISQKPSRDICQRGTSLTIQCQVDSQVTMMFWYRQQPGQSLTLIATANQGSEATYESGFVIDKFPISRPNLTFSTLTVSNMSPEDSSIYLCSVEGGDTEAFFGQGTRLTVV.

The rearrangement links TRBV30 to TRBJ2-3, with TRBD2 identical over 14 bases. In germline, CDR1 is GTSNPN, CDR2 SVGIG (reference sequence). V lost 0 bases to trimming and J lost 1 base; unmatched junction nucleotides: 9. This CDR3 is 19 amino acids long. This chain's CDR3 is CAWSVRRTSGGRGTDTQYF. CDR3 nucleotide sequence: TGTGCCTGGAGTGTACGTAGGACTAGCGGGGGGCGAGGCACAGATACGCAGTATTTT.

In its sample, this clone was seen once. This chain connects TRBV2 to TRBJ1-1, with D hard to call. CDR3 size: 13 residues. The V end lost 5 bases, the J end lost 4 bases, and 11 bases lay between the germline ends. CDR1 and CDR2 from the germline V gene are SNHLY and FYNNEI. For the CDR3, the DNA is TGTGCCAGCAGTTGGCAGCAGGCCACTGAAGCTTTCTTT. Protein: CASSWQQATEAFF.

A few counts support this clone. The V and J genes are TRBV7-8 and TRBJ1-6; TRBD1 matches at 7 bases. CDR1 and CDR2 from the germline V gene are SGHVS and FQNEAQ. V lost 1 base, J lost 7 bases, and 1 base stayed unmatched. The CDR3 is 14 amino acids. The CDR3 sequence is CASSLEGANSPLHF. The CDR3 DNA follows: TGTGCCAGCAGCTTAGAGGGGGCGAATTCACCCCTCCACTTT. The entire variable domain, with the rest obtained from reference TRBV7-8 and TRBJ1-6, is as follows: GAGVSQSPRYKVAKRGQDVALRCDPISGHVSLFWYQQALGQGPEFLTYFQNEAQLDKSGLPSDRFFAERPEGSVSTLKIQRTQQEDSAVYLCASSLEGANSPLHFGNGTRLTVT.

The chain combines TRBV6-5 with TRBJ2-2; possibly TRBD1 for D (6 bases). Trimming removed 6 bases at V and 5 bases at J, with 16 bases between. CDR1 MNHEY and CDR2 SVGAGI come from the germline V gene. The CDR3 loop spans 15 amino acids. In DNA form, the CDR3 reads TGTGCCAGCAGGTTACAGGGCCGGAGGACCGGGGAGCTGTTTTTT. This translates into CASRLQGRRTGELFF.

The V gene is TRBV19, the J gene TRBJ1-1; D remains unclear. V was trimmed by 3 bases and J by 0 bases, leaving 8 bases between them. CDR1 and CDR2 (germline): LNHDA, SQIVND (reference sequence). The CDR3 extends over 14 amino acids. CDR3 amino acids: CASSIRQLNTEAFF. The DNA of the CDR3 is TGTGCCAGTAGTATTCGCCAGTTGAACACTGAAGCTTTCTTT.